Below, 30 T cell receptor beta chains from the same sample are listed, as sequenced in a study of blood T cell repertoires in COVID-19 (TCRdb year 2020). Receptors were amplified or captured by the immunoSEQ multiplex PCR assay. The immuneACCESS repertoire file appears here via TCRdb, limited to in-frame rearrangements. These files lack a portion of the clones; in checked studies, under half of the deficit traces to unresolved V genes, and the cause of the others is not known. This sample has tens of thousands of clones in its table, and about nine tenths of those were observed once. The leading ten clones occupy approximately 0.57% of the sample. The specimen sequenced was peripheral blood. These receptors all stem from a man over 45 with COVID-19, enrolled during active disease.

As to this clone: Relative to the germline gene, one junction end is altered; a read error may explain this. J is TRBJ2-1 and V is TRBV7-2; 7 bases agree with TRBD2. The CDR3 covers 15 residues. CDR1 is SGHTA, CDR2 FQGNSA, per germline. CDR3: CASSYRTSSFNEQFF. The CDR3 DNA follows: TGTGCCAGCAGCTATCGGACTAGTTCCTTCAATGAGCAGTTCTTC.

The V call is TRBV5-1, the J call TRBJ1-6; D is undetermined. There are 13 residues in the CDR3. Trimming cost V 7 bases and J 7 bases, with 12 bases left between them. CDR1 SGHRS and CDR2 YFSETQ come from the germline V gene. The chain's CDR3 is CASREGGNSPLHF. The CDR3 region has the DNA TGCGCCAGCCGGGAGGGAGGGAATTCACCCCTCCACTTT.

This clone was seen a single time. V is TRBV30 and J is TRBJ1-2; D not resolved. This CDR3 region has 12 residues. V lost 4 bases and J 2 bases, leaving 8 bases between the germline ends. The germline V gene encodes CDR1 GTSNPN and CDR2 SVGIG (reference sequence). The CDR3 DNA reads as TGTGCCTGGAATTTGGAGAACTATGGCTACACCTTC. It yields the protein CAWNLENYGYTF.

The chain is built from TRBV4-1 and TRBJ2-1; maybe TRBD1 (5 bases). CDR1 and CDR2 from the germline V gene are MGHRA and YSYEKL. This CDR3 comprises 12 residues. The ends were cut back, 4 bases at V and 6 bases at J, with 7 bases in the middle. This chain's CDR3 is CASSPGINEQFF. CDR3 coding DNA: TGCGCCAGCAGCCCAGGGATCAATGAGCAGTTCTTC.

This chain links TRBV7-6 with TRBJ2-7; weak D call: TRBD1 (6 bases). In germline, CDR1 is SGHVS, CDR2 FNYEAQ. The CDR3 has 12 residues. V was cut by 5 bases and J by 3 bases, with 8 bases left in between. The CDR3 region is CASSTGYYEQYF. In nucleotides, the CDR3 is TGTGCCAGCAGCACAGGGTACTACGAGCAGTACTTC.

This chain's CDR3 is CASSPREAAGNTIYF. DNA of the CDR3: TGTGCCAGCAGCCCCAGGGAGGCGGCTGGAAACACCATATATTTT. This chain uses TRBV7-3 with TRBJ1-3, with a possible D match to TRBD1 (5 bases). The CDR3 runs to 15 residues. Trimming cost V 5 bases and J 2 bases, with 13 bases left between them. Germline V CDR1 and CDR2: SGHTA, FQGTGA.

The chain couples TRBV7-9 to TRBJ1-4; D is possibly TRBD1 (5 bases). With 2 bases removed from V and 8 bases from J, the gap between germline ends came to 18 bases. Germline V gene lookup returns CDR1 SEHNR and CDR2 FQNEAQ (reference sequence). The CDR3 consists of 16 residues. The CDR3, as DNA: TGTGCCAGCAGCTTATCCGAATCACAGGTCTTGGAAAAACTGTTTTTT. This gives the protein CASSLSESQVLEKLFF.

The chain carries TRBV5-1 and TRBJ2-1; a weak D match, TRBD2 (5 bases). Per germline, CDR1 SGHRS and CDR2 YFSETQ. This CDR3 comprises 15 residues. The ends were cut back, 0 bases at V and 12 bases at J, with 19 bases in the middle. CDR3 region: CASSLGVSPDGGQFF. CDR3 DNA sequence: TGCGCCAGCAGCTTGGGGGTTAGCCCCGACGGAGGGCAGTTCTTC.

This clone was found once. This chain's CDR3 is CAWSSSKRNTEAFF. CDR3 nucleotides: TGTGCCTGGAGTAGCTCAAAACGGAACACTGAAGCTTTCTTT. The chain links TRBV30 to TRBJ1-1; the D is unclear. The germline V gene encodes CDR1 GTSNPN and CDR2 SVGIG (reference sequence). The length of the CDR3 is 14 residues. The V gene lost 2 bases and the J gene lost 1 base, with 11 bases spanning the gap.

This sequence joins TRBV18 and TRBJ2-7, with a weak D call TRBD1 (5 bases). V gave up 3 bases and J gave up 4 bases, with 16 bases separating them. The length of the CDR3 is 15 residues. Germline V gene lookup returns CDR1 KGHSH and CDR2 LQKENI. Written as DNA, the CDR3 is TGTGCCAGCTCACCTACCGCAGGGTTATCGTACGAGCAGTACTTC. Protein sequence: CASSPTAGLSYEQYF.

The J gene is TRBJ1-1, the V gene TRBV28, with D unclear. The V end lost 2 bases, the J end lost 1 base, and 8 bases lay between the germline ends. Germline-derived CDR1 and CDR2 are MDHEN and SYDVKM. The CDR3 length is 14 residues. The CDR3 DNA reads TGTGCCAGCAGTTTAGTACGAGAGAACACTGAAGCTTTCTTT. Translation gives CASSLVRENTEAFF.

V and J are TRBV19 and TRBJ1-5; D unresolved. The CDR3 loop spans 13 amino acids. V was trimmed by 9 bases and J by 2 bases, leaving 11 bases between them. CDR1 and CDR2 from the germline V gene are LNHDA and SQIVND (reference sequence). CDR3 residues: CASSGVGNQPQHF. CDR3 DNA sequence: TGTGCCAGCAGCGGGGTTGGCAATCAGCCCCAGCATTTT.

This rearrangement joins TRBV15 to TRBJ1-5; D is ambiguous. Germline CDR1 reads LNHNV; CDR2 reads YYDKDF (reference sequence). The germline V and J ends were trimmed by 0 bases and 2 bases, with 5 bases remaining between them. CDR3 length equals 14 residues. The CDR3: CATSRDRGNQPQHF. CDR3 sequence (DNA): TGTGCCACCAGCAGAGATCGAGGCAATCAGCCCCAGCATTTT.

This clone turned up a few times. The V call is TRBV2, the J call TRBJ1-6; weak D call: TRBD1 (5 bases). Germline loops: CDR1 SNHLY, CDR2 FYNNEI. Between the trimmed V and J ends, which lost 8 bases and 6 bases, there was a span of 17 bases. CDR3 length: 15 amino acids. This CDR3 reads CASRRRTSANSPLHF. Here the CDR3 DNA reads TGTGCCAGCCGACGTAGGACATCCGCTAATTCACCCCTCCACTTT.

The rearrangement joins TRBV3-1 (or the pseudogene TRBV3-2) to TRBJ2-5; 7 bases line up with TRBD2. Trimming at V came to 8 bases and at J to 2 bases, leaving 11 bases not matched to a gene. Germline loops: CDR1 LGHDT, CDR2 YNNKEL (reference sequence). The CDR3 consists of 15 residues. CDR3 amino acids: CASAGRGSGQETQYF. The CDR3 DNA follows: TGTGCCAGCGCAGGACGCGGGAGCGGGCAAGAGACCCAGTACTTC.

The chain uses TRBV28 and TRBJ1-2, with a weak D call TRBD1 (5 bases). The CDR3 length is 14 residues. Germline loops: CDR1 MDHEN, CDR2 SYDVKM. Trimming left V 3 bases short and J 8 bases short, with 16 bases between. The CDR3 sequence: CASSLHLGGYGYTF. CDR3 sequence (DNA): TGTGCCAGCAGTTTGCACCTTGGGGGGTACGGCTACACCTTC.

This CDR3 is CASSSGLAEYNEQFF. CDR3 DNA sequence: TGTGCCAGCAGTTCGGGACTAGCGGAATACAATGAGCAGTTCTTC. The chain couples TRBV25-1 to TRBJ2-1, with 11 bases matching TRBD2. The CDR3 length is 15 residues. The germline gives CDR1 MGHDK, CDR2 SYGVNS. V shed 5 bases and J 4 bases; nucleotides not matched to a gene: 4.

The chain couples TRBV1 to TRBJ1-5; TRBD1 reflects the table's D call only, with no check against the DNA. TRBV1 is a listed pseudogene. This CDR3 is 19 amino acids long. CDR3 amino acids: CTSSPESPGQGSPGQPQHF. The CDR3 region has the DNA TGCACCAGCAGCCCGGAATCACCGGGACAGGGTTCTCCAGGGCAGCCCCAGCATTTT.

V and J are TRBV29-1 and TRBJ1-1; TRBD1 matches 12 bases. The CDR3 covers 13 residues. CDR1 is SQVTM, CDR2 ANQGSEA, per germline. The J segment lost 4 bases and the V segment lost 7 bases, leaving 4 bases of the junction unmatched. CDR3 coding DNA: TGCAGCGGGGACAGGGGGCCGGGCACTGAAGCTTTCTTT. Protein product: CSGDRGPGTEAFF.

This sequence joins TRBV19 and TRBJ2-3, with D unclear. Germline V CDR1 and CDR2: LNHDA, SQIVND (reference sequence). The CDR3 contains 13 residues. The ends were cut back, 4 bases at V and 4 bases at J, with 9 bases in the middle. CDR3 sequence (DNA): TGTGCCAGTAGTAGAACAGCTCCAGATACGCAGTATTTT. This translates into CASSRTAPDTQYF.

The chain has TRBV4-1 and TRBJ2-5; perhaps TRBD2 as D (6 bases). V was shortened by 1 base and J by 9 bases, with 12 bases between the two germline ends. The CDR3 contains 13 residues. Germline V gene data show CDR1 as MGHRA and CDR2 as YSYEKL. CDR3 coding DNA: TGCGCCAGCAGCCAAGCCCCTGGAGGGGCCCAGTACTTC. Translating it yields CASSQAPGGAQYF.

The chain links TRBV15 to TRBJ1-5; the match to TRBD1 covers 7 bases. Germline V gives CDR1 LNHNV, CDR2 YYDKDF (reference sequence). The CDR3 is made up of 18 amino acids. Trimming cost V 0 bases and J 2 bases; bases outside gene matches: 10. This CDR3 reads CATSRDLVTGLGNQPQHF. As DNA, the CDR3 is TGTGCCACCAGCAGAGATCTTGTGACAGGGCTGGGCAATCAGCCCCAGCATTTT.

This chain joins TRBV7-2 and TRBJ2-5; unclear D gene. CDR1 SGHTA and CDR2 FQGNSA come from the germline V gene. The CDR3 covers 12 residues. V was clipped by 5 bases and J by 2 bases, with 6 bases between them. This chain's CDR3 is CASSPVQETQYF. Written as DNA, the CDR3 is TGTGCCAGCAGCCCCGTTCAAGAGACCCAGTACTTC.

The CDR3 loop is CASITSGNGADTQYF. CDR3 DNA: TGTGCCAGCATCACTAGCGGGAACGGGGCAGATACGCAGTATTTT. V and J are TRBV28 and TRBJ2-3; TRBD2 matches 10 bases. V shed 7 bases and J 4 bases; nucleotides not matched to a gene: 8. Germline V gene data show CDR1 as MDHEN and CDR2 as SYDVKM. There are 15 residues in the CDR3.

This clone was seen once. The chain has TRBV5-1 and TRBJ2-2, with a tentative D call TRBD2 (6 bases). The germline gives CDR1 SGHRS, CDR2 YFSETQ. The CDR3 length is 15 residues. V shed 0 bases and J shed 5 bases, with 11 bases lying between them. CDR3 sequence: CASSLARGRTGELFF. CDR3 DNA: TGCGCCAGCAGCTTGGCCCGGGGGAGGACCGGGGAGCTGTTTTTT.

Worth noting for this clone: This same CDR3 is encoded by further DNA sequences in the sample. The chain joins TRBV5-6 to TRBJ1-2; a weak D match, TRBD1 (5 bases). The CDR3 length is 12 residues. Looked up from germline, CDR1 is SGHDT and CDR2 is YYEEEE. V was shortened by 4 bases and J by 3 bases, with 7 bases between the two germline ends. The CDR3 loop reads CASSPGDYGYTF. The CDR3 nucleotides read TGTGCCAGCAGCCCGGGGGACTATGGCTACACCTTC.

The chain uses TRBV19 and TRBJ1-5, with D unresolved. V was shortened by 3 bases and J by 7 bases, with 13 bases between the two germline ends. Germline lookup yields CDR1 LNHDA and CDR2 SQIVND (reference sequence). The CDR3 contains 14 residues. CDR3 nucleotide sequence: TGTGCCAGTAGTATCTGGCAGATATTCCAGCCCCAGCATTTT. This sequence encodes CASSIWQIFQPQHF.

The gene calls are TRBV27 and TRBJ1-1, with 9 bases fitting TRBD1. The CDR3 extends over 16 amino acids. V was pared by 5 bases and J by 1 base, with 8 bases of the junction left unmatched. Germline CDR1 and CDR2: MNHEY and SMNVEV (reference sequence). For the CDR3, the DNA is TGTGCCAGCAGTCTAAGACAGGGGGGTCGGAACACTGAAGCTTTCTTT. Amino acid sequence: CASSLRQGGRNTEAFF.

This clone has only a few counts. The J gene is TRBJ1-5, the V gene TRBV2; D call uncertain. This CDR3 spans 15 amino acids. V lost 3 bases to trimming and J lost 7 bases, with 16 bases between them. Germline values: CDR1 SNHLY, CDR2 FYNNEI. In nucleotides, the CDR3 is TGTGCCAGCAGTGAGGGTAGGAGGGCTGGACAGCCCCAGCATTTT. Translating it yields CASSEGRRAGQPQHF. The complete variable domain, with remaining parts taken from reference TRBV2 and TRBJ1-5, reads EPEVTQTPSHQVTQMGQEVILRCVPISNHLYFYWYRQILGQKVEFLVSFYNNEISEKSEIFDDQFSVERPDGSNFTLKIRSTKLEDSAMYFCASSEGRRAGQPQHFGDGTRLSIL.

Here the CDR3 DNA reads TGTGCCAGCAGCCCGGACCTCCCGGGACTAGGCAGCTACGAGCAGTACTTC. This codes for CASSPDLPGLGSYEQYF. The V gene is TRBV4-2, the J gene TRBJ2-7; 8 nucleotides match TRBD2. The CDR3 extends over 17 amino acids. Germline CDR1 LGHNA, CDR2 YNFKEQ. The V and J ends lost 4 bases and 3 bases, in that order; junction bases with no gene match: 14.